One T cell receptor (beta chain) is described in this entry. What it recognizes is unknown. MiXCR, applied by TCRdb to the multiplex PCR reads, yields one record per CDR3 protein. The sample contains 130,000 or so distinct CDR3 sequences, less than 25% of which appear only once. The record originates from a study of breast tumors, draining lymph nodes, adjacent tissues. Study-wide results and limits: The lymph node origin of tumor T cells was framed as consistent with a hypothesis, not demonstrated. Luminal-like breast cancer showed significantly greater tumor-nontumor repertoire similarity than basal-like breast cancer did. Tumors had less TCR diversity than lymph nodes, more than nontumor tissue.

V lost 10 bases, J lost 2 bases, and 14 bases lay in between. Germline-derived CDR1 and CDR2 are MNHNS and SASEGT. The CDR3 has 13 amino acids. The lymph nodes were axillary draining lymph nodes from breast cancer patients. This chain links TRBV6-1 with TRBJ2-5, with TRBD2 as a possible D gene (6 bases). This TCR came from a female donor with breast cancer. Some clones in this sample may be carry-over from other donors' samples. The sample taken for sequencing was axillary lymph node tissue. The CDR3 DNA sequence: TGTGCCAACTCGCCCGGGACTCAAGAGACCCAGTACTTC. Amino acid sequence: CANSPGTQETQYF.